The sample holds a few counts of the clone carrying this TCR beta chain. No antigen is known for it. This record belongs to a study of beta chain features in type 1 diabetes. Study-wide context: Across all samples, about 100 million sorted cells were examined. General study results and limits: Relative to healthy donors, patients appeared to have naive, central memory and Treg TCRB repertoires that were more similar. People with Type 1 diabetes carried modestly yet significantly shorter TCRB CDR3s in all four CD4+ subsets.

All of the isolated RNA was reverse transcribed, so expressed TCRB transcripts were sequenced. For naive, central memory and regulatory T cell samples, reads averaged about 3.7 million. Some clones are missing from TCRdb's copy, which holds only in-frame ones; the method was immunoSEQ multiplex PCR. The sample lists under 450,000 clones, about 16% occurring once. Sequenced: naive CD4+ T cells from blood. The TCR originated in a woman between 18 and 29 years old in good health.

The CDR3 coding sequence is TGTGCTACGGGGGTGATTGGGTACGAGCAGTACTTC. Its protein product is CATGVIGYEQYF. This chain joins TRBV28 and TRBJ2-7; D perhaps matches TRBD2 (6 bases). The germline CDR1 and CDR2 sequences are MDHEN and SYDVKM. CDR3 length: 12 residues.